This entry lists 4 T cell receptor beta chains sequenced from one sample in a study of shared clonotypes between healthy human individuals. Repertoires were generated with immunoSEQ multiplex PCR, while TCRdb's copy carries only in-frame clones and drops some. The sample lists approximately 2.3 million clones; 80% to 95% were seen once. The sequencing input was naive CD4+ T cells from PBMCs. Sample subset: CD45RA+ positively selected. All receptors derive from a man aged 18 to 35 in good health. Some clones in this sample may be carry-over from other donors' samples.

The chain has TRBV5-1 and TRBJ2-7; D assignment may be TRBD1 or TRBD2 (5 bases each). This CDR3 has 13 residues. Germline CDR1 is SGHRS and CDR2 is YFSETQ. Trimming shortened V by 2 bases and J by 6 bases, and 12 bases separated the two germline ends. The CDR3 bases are TGCGCCAGCAGCTTTCTCCAGGGACGCGAGCAGTACTTC. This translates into CASSFLQGREQYF.

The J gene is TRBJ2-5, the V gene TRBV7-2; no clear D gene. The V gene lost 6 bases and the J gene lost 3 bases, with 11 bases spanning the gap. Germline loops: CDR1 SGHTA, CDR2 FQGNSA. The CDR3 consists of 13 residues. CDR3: CASSPTSKETQYF. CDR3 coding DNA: TGTGCCAGCAGTCCGACCTCTAAAGAGACCCAGTACTTC.

CDR3 residues: CASSLSVVAKNIQYF. The CDR3, as DNA: TGTGCCAGCAGCTTATCTGTGGTGGCCAAAAACATTCAGTACTTC. The rearrangement uses TRBV5-6 and TRBJ2-4; D call uncertain. The germline V and J ends were trimmed by 2 bases and 1 base, with 10 bases remaining between them. Germline lookup yields CDR1 SGHDT and CDR2 YYEEEE. CDR3 length: 15 amino acids.

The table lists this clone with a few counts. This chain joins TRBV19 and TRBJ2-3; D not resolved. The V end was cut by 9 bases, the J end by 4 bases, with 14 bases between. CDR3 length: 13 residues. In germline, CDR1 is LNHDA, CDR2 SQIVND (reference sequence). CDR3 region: CASSTDRADTQYF. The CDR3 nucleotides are TGTGCCAGCTCCACCGACCGCGCAGATACGCAGTATTTT.